The 13 T cell receptor beta chains below come from one sample, sequenced in a study of OX40 agonist ivuxolimab in advanced cancers. The assay was immunoSEQ multiplex PCR, and TCRdb's table has in-frame clones only and misses some. Of 25,000 to 30,000 clones listed, roughly 77% were seen once; the top ten hold 30% to 40%. This material consisted of CD4+ or CD8+ T cells sorted from blood, taken in a trial of the OX40 agonist ivuxolimab. These receptors originate from an adult with an advanced solid tumor such as melanoma, head and neck, liver or kidney cancer.

This clone has just a few counts. The rearrangement joins TRBV21-1 to TRBJ2-6; the table's D gene call, TRBD2, was not cross checked with the DNA. TRBV21-1 corresponds to a pseudogene. The CDR3 has 18 amino acids. CDR3 DNA: TGTGCCAGCAGCAAAGATAGCGGGAGGGCCTCTGGGGCCAACGTCCTGACTTTC. This gives the protein CASSKDSGRASGANVLTF.

The V and J genes are TRBV13 and TRBJ1-1, with 9 bases fitting TRBD1. This CDR3 is 15 amino acids long. V was pared by 3 bases and J by 3 bases, with 5 bases of the junction left unmatched. The germline gives CDR1 PRHDT, CDR2 FYEKMQ (reference sequence). CDR3 DNA sequence: TGTGCCAGCAGCTTCCAGACAGGGGGGTACACTGAAGCTTTCTTT. This gives the protein CASSFQTGGYTEAFF.

The chain combines TRBV11-2 with TRBJ2-2; no firm D call. Germline values: CDR1 SGHAT, CDR2 FQNNGV. The ends were cut back, 5 bases at V and 0 bases at J, with 16 bases in the middle. The CDR3 has 17 residues. CDR3 residues: CASSPTPGRTNTGELFF. CDR3 nucleotides: TGTGCCAGCAGCCCCACCCCCGGCAGGACGAACACCGGGGAGCTGTTTTTT.

The chain couples TRBV7-3 to TRBJ2-1; 10 nucleotides match TRBD2. CDR3 length equals 16 residues. V lost 5 bases and J lost 9; bases outside the gene matches: 13. Germline loops: CDR1 SGHTA, CDR2 FQGTGA. The CDR3 reads CASSLMGTSVRSEQFF. The CDR3 nucleotides are TGTGCCAGCAGCCTAATGGGGACTAGCGTTAGGAGTGAGCAGTTCTTC.

The chain recombines TRBV13 with TRBJ1-6; tentatively, D is TRBD1 (5 bases). This CDR3 comprises 16 residues. Trimming took off 4 bases at V and 9 bases at J, with 19 bases between the two ends. CDR1 is PRHDT and CDR2 is FYEKMQ in the germline V gene (reference sequence). The DNA for the CDR3 is TGTGCCAGCAGCTCCGGGGACGGAGTCCAGGTTTCACCCCTCCACTTT. It is translated as CASSSGDGVQVSPLHF.

The chain combines TRBV6-5 with TRBJ2-7; D unclear. Trimming took off 11 bases at V and 6 bases at J, with 14 bases between the two ends. This CDR3 spans 11 amino acids. CDR1 is MNHEY and CDR2 is SVGAGI in the germline V gene. The CDR3 is CAHPPRTEQYF. CDR3 sequence (DNA): TGTGCCCACCCCCCGAGGACCGAGCAGTACTTC.

The rearrangement links TRBV2 to TRBJ1-2, with D maybe TRBD1 (6 bases). Germline loops: CDR1 SNHLY, CDR2 FYNNEI. Trimming left V 9 bases short and J 2 bases short, with 19 bases between. The CDR3 is made up of 15 amino acids. This CDR3 is CARSPPGQLNYGYTF. The CDR3 DNA reads TGTGCCAGGTCTCCCCCTGGACAGCTAAACTATGGCTACACCTTC.

The rearrangement joins TRBV11-2 to TRBJ1-3; D gene ambiguous. Germline loops: CDR1 SGHAT, CDR2 FQNNGV. The CDR3 is 15 amino acids. Trimming took off 4 bases at V and 4 bases at J, with 14 bases between the two ends. The CDR3 nucleotides are TGTGCCAGCAGCTCCGACGTGGAGGGCGGAAACACCATATATTTT. Translating it yields CASSSDVEGGNTIYF.

The chain carries TRBV7-6 and TRBJ2-5, with 8 bases aligning to TRBD2. The CDR3 loop spans 16 amino acids. The germline CDR1 and CDR2 sequences are SGHVS and FNYEAQ. Trimming removed 0 bases from V and 2 bases from J; junction bases left unmatched: 5. CDR3 in DNA: TGTGCCAGCAGCTTAGCGGGCGGGGGGTCACAAGAGACCCAGTACTTC. As protein: CASSLAGGGSQETQYF. The full variable domain, with the rest looked up from reference TRBV7-6 and TRBJ2-5, is GAGVSQSPRYKVTKRGQDVALRCDPISGHVSLYWYRQALGQGPEFLTYFNYEAQQDKSGLPNDRFSAERPEGSISTLTIQRTEQRDSAMYRCASSLAGGGSQETQYFGPGTRLLVL.

The chain joins TRBV28 to TRBJ2-7; D gene ambiguous. Germline-derived CDR1 and CDR2 are MDHEN and SYDVKM. This CDR3 is 11 amino acids long. V lost 4 bases, J lost 4 bases, and 5 bases lay in between. As DNA, the CDR3 is TGTGCCAGCAGTTCCCTGTACGAGCAGTACTTC. Amino acids: CASSSLYEQYF.

The chain couples TRBV11-2 to TRBJ2-7; perhaps TRBD2 as D (6 bases). The germline V gene has CDR1 SGHAT and CDR2 FQNNGV. V was pared by 2 bases and J by 0 bases, with 11 bases between. This CDR3 comprises 15 residues. CDR3 in amino acids: CASSLPQGLSYEQYF. The CDR3 DNA follows: TGTGCCAGCAGCTTACCTCAGGGACTCTCCTACGAGCAGTACTTC.

In its sample, this clone was seen a few times. The chain uses TRBV5-6 and TRBJ2-1; the match to TRBD2 covers 10 bases. The CDR3 spans 17 residues. The J segment lost 0 bases and the V segment lost 2 bases, leaving 5 bases of the junction unmatched. Germline V lookup: CDR1 SGHDT, CDR2 YYEEEE. The DNA for the CDR3 is TGTGCCAGCAGCTTAGCGGGAGGGCGTTCCTCCTACAATGAGCAGTTCTTC. This translates into CASSLAGGRSSYNEQFF.

This sequence joins TRBV5-5 and TRBJ1-5, with D possibly being TRBD1 (5 bases). CDR1 is SGHKS and CDR2 is YYEKEE in the germline V gene (reference sequence). The CDR3 runs to 14 residues. With 3 bases removed from V and 7 bases from J, the gap between germline ends came to 14 bases. The CDR3 protein is CASSWTGVGQPQHF. The CDR3 DNA reads TGTGCCAGCAGCTGGACGGGGGTCGGGCAGCCCCAGCATTTT.